One sample yielded the 20 T cell receptor beta chains listed below, sequenced in a study of blood T cells in healthy people across ages. For the second PCR, which ran for roughly 7 to 11 cycles, a sample-barcoded 5' primer and a J-beta primer mix were used. TCRdb reprocessed the 5' RACE reads with MiXCR, giving one entry per CDR3 protein. The table lists approximately 1,100,000 distinct CDR3 sequences, 35% to 50% of them singletons. Source material: blood. The receptor source for this set is a woman aged 55-69 years in good health.

The CDR3 loop is CAISEGLAISYEQYF. In DNA form, the CDR3 reads TGTGCCATCAGTGAGGGTCTGGCTATCTCCTACGAGCAGTACTTC. The chain employs TRBV10-3 and TRBJ2-7; D is undetermined. V was shortened by 2 bases and J by 0 bases, with 11 bases between the two germline ends. CDR3 length: 15 amino acids. CDR1 is ENHRY, CDR2 SYGVKD, per germline.

The CDR3 DNA is TGTGCCAGCAGCGAAGACGGGGCAAGCTCCTACAATGAGCAGTTCTTC. It encodes CASSEDGASSYNEQFF. The chain uses TRBV9 and TRBJ2-1; possibly TRBD1 or TRBD2 for D (5 bases each). V dropped 3 bases and J dropped 0 bases, with 13 bases sitting between them. Per germline, CDR1 SGDLS and CDR2 YYNGEE. The CDR3 sequence is 16 residues long.

The J gene is TRBJ1-2, the V gene TRBV28, with TRBD1 matching over 7 bases. Germline V lookup: CDR1 MDHEN, CDR2 SYDVKM. J was trimmed by 4 bases and V by 7 bases; bases with no gene match: 3. CDR3 length: 12 amino acids. CDR3: CASNTGVYGYTF. The DNA of the CDR3 is TGTGCCAGCAATACAGGGGTCTATGGCTACACCTTC.

This clonotype has only a few counts. The chain links TRBV9 to TRBJ2-7; D is uncertain. Germline CDR1 reads SGDLS; CDR2 reads YYNGEE. This CDR3 has 13 amino acids. V was trimmed by 4 bases and J by 6 bases, leaving 14 bases between them. Written as DNA, the CDR3 is TGTGCCAGCAGCCCTAAGGGCCAGACCGAGCAGTACTTC. It encodes CASSPKGQTEQYF.

This clonotype has only a few counts. The chain combines TRBV27 with TRBJ1-4; D unclear. V lost 3 bases to trimming and J lost 4 bases, with 12 bases between them. Germline V gene data show CDR1 as MNHEY and CDR2 as SMNVEV (reference sequence). The length of the CDR3 is 15 residues. This chain's CDR3 is CASSLVSERNEKLFF. The CDR3 region has the DNA TGTGCCAGCAGTTTGGTGTCTGAACGTAATGAAAAACTGTTTTTT.

The gene calls are TRBV5-6 and TRBJ1-1; 10 bases match TRBD1. Germline V gives CDR1 SGHDT, CDR2 YYEEEE. The CDR3 has 15 amino acids. J was trimmed by 1 base and V by 2 bases; bases with no gene match: 2. Here the CDR3 reads CASSFGDRGNTEAFF. The CDR3 DNA reads TGTGCCAGCAGCTTTGGGGACAGGGGGAACACTGAAGCTTTCTTT.

This clonotype was recorded a few times. The V and J genes are TRBV6-5 and TRBJ2-5, with TRBD2 as a possible D gene (5 bases). The CDR3 totals 15 residues. Trimming pared 7 bases from V and 1 base from J, leaving 16 bases between. CDR1 MNHEY and CDR2 SVGAGI come from the germline V gene. This CDR3 is CASKGSRASQETQYF. The CDR3 DNA is TGTGCCAGCAAGGGTTCGAGGGCTTCCCAAGAGACCCAGTACTTC.

This chain links TRBV27 with TRBJ1-6; D uncertain. V lost 5 bases, J lost 9 bases, and 14 bases lay in between. The CDR3 has 14 amino acids. The germline gives CDR1 MNHEY, CDR2 SMNVEV (reference sequence). The CDR3 region is CASSQGSLGSPLHF. In DNA form, the CDR3 reads TGTGCCAGCAGTCAAGGGAGTTTAGGTTCACCCCTCCACTTT.

J is TRBJ2-7 and V is TRBV7-9; D uncertain. This CDR3 is built from 15 residues. Germline assignment: CDR1 SEHNR and CDR2 FQNEAQ (reference sequence). Trimming took off 5 bases at V and 0 bases at J, with 14 bases between the two ends. CDR3 residues: CASSDISTSSYEQYF. In nucleotides, the CDR3 is TGTGCCAGCAGCGACATATCGACGTCCTCCTACGAGCAGTACTTC.

This clonotype has a count of ten or more. The genes are TRBV27 and TRBJ2-1; D uncertain. The CDR3 is 13 amino acids. The germline gives CDR1 MNHEY, CDR2 SMNVEV (reference sequence). Trimming cost V 6 bases and J 4 bases, with 10 bases left between them. This CDR3 is CASSPGSYNEQFF. The CDR3 DNA sequence: TGTGCCAGCAGCCCTGGGTCTTACAATGAGCAGTTCTTC.

This clonotype occurred once. The genes are TRBV7-6 and TRBJ1-2, with D perhaps TRBD1 (5 bases). CDR1 is SGHVS and CDR2 is FNYEAQ in the germline V gene. V was pared by 6 bases and J by 5 bases, with 16 bases between. The CDR3 extends over 14 amino acids. CDR3 nucleotides: TGTGCCAGCAGTTCGGGACTTGGGGAGTATGGCTACACCTTC. It yields the protein CASSSGLGEYGYTF.

The chain couples TRBV5-1 to TRBJ2-7; weak D call: TRBD2 (6 bases). TRBJ2-5 explains the end of the DNA better; the J call may be wrong. Per the germline V gene, CDR1 is SGHRS and CDR2 is YFSETQ. The CDR3 sequence is 13 residues long. The CDR3: CASSPLAPETQYF. CDR3 in DNA: TGCGCCAGCAGCCCACTAGCCCCAGAGACCCAGTACTTC.

This clonotype appeared a single time. A much more abundant neighbour one base away suggests this may be a read error. The rearrangement uses TRBV12-3 or TRBV12-4 and TRBJ2-1, with TRBD1 matching 9 bases. The V segment lost 6 bases and the J segment 6 bases; nucleotides outside the gene matches: 3. There are 13 residues in the CDR3. Here the CDR3 reads CASRSTGGNEQFF. The CDR3 region has the DNA TGTGCCAGCAGATCGACAGGGGGCAATGAGCAGTTCTTC.

CDR3 amino acids: CASSLGHRVGGSSFDEQYF. Here the CDR3 DNA reads TGTGCCAGCAGTTTAGGCCACAGGGTGGGCGGGAGTTCGTTCGATGAGCAGTACTTC. J is TRBJ2-5 and V is TRBV28, with D perhaps TRBD2 (7 bases). CDR1 MDHEN and CDR2 SYDVKM come from the germline V gene. V lost 2 bases, J lost 11 bases, and 33 bases lay in between. The CDR3 sequence is 19 residues long. The full variable domain, rest sourced from reference TRBV28 and TRBJ2-5, is DVKVTQSSRYLVKRTGEKVFLECVQDMDHENMFWYRQDPGLGLRLIYFSYDVKMKEKGDIPEGYSVSREKKERFSLILESASTNQTSMYLCASSLGHRVGGSSFDEQYFGPGTRLLVL.

The chain employs TRBV11-2 and TRBJ2-5, with 12 bases fitting TRBD2. The CDR3 sequence is 17 residues long. In germline, CDR1 is SGHAT, CDR2 FQNNGV. The V gene end was trimmed by 1 base and the J gene end by 11 bases; junction bases not matched to a gene: 14. CDR3 sequence: CASSLASLAGGSRGQYF. CDR3 nucleotides: TGTGCCAGCAGCTTAGCTAGTCTAGCGGGAGGGTCGCGGGGGCAGTACTTC.

The table lists this clonotype with a few counts. The chain uses TRBV29-1 and TRBJ2-2; D call uncertain. CDR1 SQVTM and CDR2 ANQGSEA come from the germline V gene. There are 15 residues in the CDR3. V dropped 7 bases and J dropped 1 base, with 16 bases sitting between them. The CDR3 loop is CSARSSGVNTGELFF. The CDR3, as DNA: TGCAGCGCTCGGTCCTCTGGGGTGAACACCGGGGAGCTGTTTTTT.

V and J are TRBV12-3 or TRBV12-4 and TRBJ2-1, with 7 bases lining up with TRBD2. Trimming at V came to 5 bases and at J to 7 bases, leaving 11 bases not matched to a gene. This CDR3 is built from 15 residues. The CDR3 protein is CASSTLGGVRNEQFF. DNA for the CDR3: TGTGCCAGCAGTACCCTGGGGGGGGTAAGGAATGAGCAGTTCTTC.

The rearrangement links TRBV5-6 to TRBJ2-5, with D possibly matching TRBD2 (6 bases). Judging by the DNA end, TRBJ2-7 fits better; the J call may be wrong. The germline V gene has CDR1 SGHDT and CDR2 YYEEEE. CDR3 length: 16 amino acids. This CDR3 is CASSSGPGLDINEQYF. DNA for the CDR3: TGTGCCAGCAGCTCCGGTCCGGGACTCGACATAAACGAGCAGTACTTC.

In its sample, this clonotype was seen once. V usage is TRBV21-1 and J usage is TRBJ2-7; TRBD1, as called in the table, went unchecked against the DNA. TRBV21-1 is tagged as a pseudogene. The CDR3 sequence is 16 residues long. The CDR3 protein is CASSKGPQDKAPEQYF. Here the CDR3 DNA reads TGTGCCAGCAGCAAAGGACCGCAGGACAAAGCTCCCGAGCAGTACTTC.

This chain uses TRBV25-1 with TRBJ1-2, with 9 positions matching TRBD1. In germline, CDR1 is MGHDK, CDR2 SYGVNS. V lost 2 bases to trimming and J lost 0 bases; unmatched junction nucleotides: 7. The CDR3 is 17 residues long. The CDR3 DNA reads TGTGCCAGCAGTGAAAGGGGACAGGGCACGTCTAACTATGGCTACACCTTC. This sequence encodes CASSERGQGTSNYGYTF.